Listed below are T cell receptor beta chains from one sample, sequenced in a study of blood T cell repertoires in COVID-19. Assay used: immunoSEQ multiplex PCR; TCRdb lists only in-frame clones, some missing. In the table there are 65,000 to 70,000 clones, about four fifths of which are singletons. The sequenced material came from peripheral blood. Receptor source: a woman aged 55-70 years with acute or convalescent COVID-19. Both conserved end residues are part of each CDR3. A D gene is named only where the DNA matches it firmly. Only part of the rows carry a size: once, few, many, or a class if the clone is expanded.

CDR3 length: 16; D gene: -; V gene: TRBV7-8; clone size: -; J gene: TRBJ2-1; CDR3 DNA: TGTGCCAGCAGCTTAGGACACGCTAGCGTTTACAATGAGCAGTTCTTC; CDR3 protein: CASSLGHASVYNEQFF
CDR3 length: 15; D gene: -; V gene: TRBV7-2; clone size: -; J gene: TRBJ2-2; CDR3 DNA: TGTGCCAGCAGCTTAAGCAGAGGCGACACCGGGGAGCTGTTTTTT; CDR3 protein: CASSLSRGDTGELFF
CDR3 length: 13; D gene: -; V gene: TRBV5-1; clone size: few; J gene: TRBJ1-5; CDR3 DNA: TGCGCCAGCAGCTTCTCGGTTGATCAGCCCCAGCATTTT; CDR3 protein: CASSFSVDQPQHF
CDR3 length: 15; D gene: -; V gene: TRBV6-2/TRBV6-3; clone size: few; J gene: TRBJ1-5; CDR3 DNA: TGTGCCAGCAGTTACCCCTCAGGGGTCAATCAGCCCCAGCATTTT; CDR3 protein: CASSYPSGVNQPQHF
CDR3 length: 15; D gene: TRBD2; V gene: TRBV5-6; clone size: once; J gene: TRBJ2-1; CDR3 DNA: TGTGCCAGCAGCTTGGTAGGGACTAGCTACAATGAGCAGTTCTTC; CDR3 protein: CASSLVGTSYNEQFF
CDR3 length: 16; D gene: -; V gene: TRBV7-9; clone size: -; J gene: TRBJ1-4; CDR3 DNA: TGTGCCAGCAGCCATACCATCAGGGGTGGTAATGAAAAACTGTTTTTT; CDR3 protein: CASSHTIRGGNEKLFF
CDR3 length: 15; D gene: -; V gene: TRBV27; clone size: -; J gene: TRBJ1-6; CDR3 DNA: TGTGCCAGCAGTTTCAGGGGCACCTATAATTCACCCCTCCACTTT; CDR3 protein: CASSFRGTYNSPLHF
CDR3 length: 14; D gene: TRBD1; V gene: TRBV11-1; clone size: few; J gene: TRBJ2-5; CDR3 DNA: TGTGCCAGCAGCCTGGACGGGACAGGAGAGACCCAGTACTTC; CDR3 protein: CASSLDGTGETQYF
CDR3 length: 14; D gene: TRBD1; V gene: TRBV6-5; clone size: -; J gene: TRBJ2-5; CDR3 DNA: TGTGCCAGCAGGCCTAAAGACAGGGAAGAGACCCAGTACTTC; CDR3 protein: CASRPKDREETQYF
CDR3 length: 15; D gene: -; V gene: TRBV7-9; clone size: -; J gene: TRBJ2-7; CDR3 DNA: TGTGCCAGCAGCTTCGGGGGACAGTTCTCCTACGAGCAGTACTTC; CDR3 protein: CASSFGGQFSYEQYF